A single T cell receptor (beta chain) is shown here with its context. Its antigen is still unknown. This table comes from immunoSEQ multiplex PCR, and its TCRdb copy is limited to in-frame clones, with some not included. This table holds about 2.4 million clones, over 85% found once. This sample is drawn from a study of shared clonotypes between healthy human individuals. Findings of the study overall: Memory subsets generally showed lower estimated richness than naive subsets. Several donors shared 5% to 5.5% of their naive CD4 clonotypes.

Among the donors, all were Caucasian adults who lived in Nashville, Tennessee. Splitting the CD4+ cells yielded a CD45RA+ naive subset and a CD45RA-negative memory subset. The receptor's source is a young man in good health. Some clones in this sample may be carry-over from other donors' samples. Sequencing input: naive CD4+ T cells from PBMCs. Sample subset: CD45RA+ positively selected.

This chain's CDR3 is CASSAQSGTKYF. The CDR3 coding sequence is TGCGCCAGCAGCGCCCAATCCGGGACAAAGTACTTC. The chain combines TRBV4-1 with TRBJ2-7, with D tentatively TRBD1 (6 bases). The germline V gene has CDR1 MGHRA and CDR2 YSYEKL. The CDR3 is made up of 12 amino acids. Trimming took 5 bases from V and 11 from J, leaving 16 bases between them.